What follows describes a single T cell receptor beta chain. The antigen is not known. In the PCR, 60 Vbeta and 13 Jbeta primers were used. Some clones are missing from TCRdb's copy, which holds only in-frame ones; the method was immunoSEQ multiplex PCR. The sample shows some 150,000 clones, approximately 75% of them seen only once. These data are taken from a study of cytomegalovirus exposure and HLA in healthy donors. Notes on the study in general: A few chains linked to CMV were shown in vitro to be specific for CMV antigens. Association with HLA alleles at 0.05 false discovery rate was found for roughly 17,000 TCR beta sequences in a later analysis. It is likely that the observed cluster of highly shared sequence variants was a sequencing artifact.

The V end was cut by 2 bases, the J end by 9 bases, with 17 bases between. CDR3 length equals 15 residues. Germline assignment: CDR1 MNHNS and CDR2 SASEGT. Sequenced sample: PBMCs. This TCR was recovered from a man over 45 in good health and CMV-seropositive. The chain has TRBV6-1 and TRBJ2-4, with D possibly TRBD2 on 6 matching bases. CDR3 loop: CASSESSGVSGIQYF. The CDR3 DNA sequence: TGTGCCAGCAGTGAATCATCGGGAGTATCGGGCATTCAGTACTTC.